These 23 T cell receptor beta chains were all obtained from the same sample, sequenced in a study of blood T cell repertoires in COVID-19. Produced via immunoSEQ multiplex PCR; TCRdb's table is partial and in-frame only. The repertoire holds about 98,000 clones, with more than 60% as singletons. Input material: peripheral blood. The receptors come from a man between 65 and 80 years old with acute or convalescent COVID-19.

The chain recombines TRBV19 with TRBJ2-2; 11 nucleotides line up with TRBD2. Germline-derived CDR1 and CDR2 are LNHDA and SQIVND (reference sequence). Unmatched junction bases numbered 7, after V lost 4 bases and J lost 6 bases. The CDR3 has 16 residues. The CDR3 here is CASSNSGRAIPGELFF. CDR3 nucleotide sequence: TGTGCCAGTAGTAATAGCGGGAGGGCCATCCCCGGGGAGCTGTTTTTT.

This chain uses TRBV3-1 (or the pseudogene TRBV3-2) with TRBJ1-3; D possibly corresponds to TRBD1 (5 bases). The CDR3 consists of 14 residues. Germline CDR1 LGHDT, CDR2 YNNKEL (reference sequence). Trimming shortened V by 5 bases and J by 1 base, and 9 bases separated the two germline ends. The CDR3, as DNA: TGTGCCAGCAGCTTCGGGGGTTCTGGAAACACCATATATTTT. As protein: CASSFGGSGNTIYF.

The V call is TRBV7-2, the J call TRBJ1-5, with D perhaps TRBD1 (5 bases). The CDR3 covers 17 residues. V gave up 0 bases and J gave up 2 bases, with 14 bases separating them. The germline V gene encodes CDR1 SGHTA and CDR2 FQGNSA. CDR3 sequence: CASSLAEAGPGNQPQHF. The CDR3 nucleotides read TGTGCCAGCAGCTTAGCGGAAGCAGGGCCAGGCAATCAGCCCCAGCATTTT. The whole variable domain, remainder taken from reference TRBV7-2 and TRBJ1-5, is GAGVSQSPSNKVTEKGKDVELRCDPISGHTALYWYRQSLGQGLEFLIYFQGNSAPDKSGLPSDRFSAERTGGSVSTLTIQRTQQEDSAVYLCASSLAEAGPGNQPQHFGDGTRLSIL.

As DNA, the CDR3 is TGTGCCAGCAGTCAGGGACTAGCGGTCCATTCCTCCTACAATGAGCAGTTCTTC. Encoded protein: CASSQGLAVHSSYNEQFF. The chain links TRBV6-2 or TRBV6-3 to TRBJ2-1, with 11 positions matching TRBD2. Germline trimming cut 5 bases from V and 0 bases from J; bases unmatched to any gene: 9. This CDR3 region has 18 residues. The germline gives CDR1 MNHEY, CDR2 SVGEGT.

This clone was observed a handful of times. V usage is TRBV4-3 and J usage is TRBJ2-1; D not resolved. The CDR3 runs to 18 residues. Germline CDR1 and CDR2: LGHNA and YSLEER. V lost 0 bases to trimming and J lost 3 bases, with 18 bases between them. The CDR3 DNA follows: TGCGCCAGCAGCCAAGATCCTTCGTATAGCTCTATCTACAATGAGCAGTTCTTC. Translation: CASSQDPSYSSIYNEQFF.

This chain connects TRBV2 to TRBJ1-4, with D unresolved. In germline, CDR1 is SNHLY, CDR2 FYNNEI. The CDR3 extends over 14 amino acids. Trimming cost V 8 bases and J 4 bases, with 14 bases left between them. The CDR3 sequence: CASLNGNYNEKLFF. CDR3 nucleotide sequence: TGTGCCAGCTTAAACGGGAATTATAATGAAAAACTGTTTTTT.

This sequence joins TRBV11-2 and TRBJ1-2, with D hard to call. From germline, CDR1 is SGHAT and CDR2 FQNNGV. Trimming pared 4 bases from V and 8 bases from J, leaving 17 bases between. The CDR3 is made up of 14 amino acids. This CDR3 is CASSSPNPAGGYTF. CDR3 in DNA: TGTGCCAGCAGCTCACCGAACCCCGCGGGGGGCTACACCTTC.

The rearrangement links TRBV5-1 to TRBJ2-2, with unresolved D. Germline CDR1 reads SGHRS; CDR2 reads YFSETQ. The CDR3 has 15 amino acids. Trimming shortened V by 0 bases and J by 4 bases, and 10 bases separated the two germline ends. CDR3 bases: TGCGCCAGCAGCTTGGGCGATCGGTCCACCGGGGAGCTGTTTTTT. Translating it yields CASSLGDRSTGELFF.

V usage is TRBV9 and J usage is TRBJ2-3, with D unclear. V was clipped by 4 bases and J by 0 bases, with 9 bases between them. From germline, CDR1 is SGDLS and CDR2 YYNGEE. The length of the CDR3 is 14 residues. CDR3 DNA sequence: TGTGCCAGCAGCCCCCGCGGTAGCACAGATACGCAGTATTTT. Translated: CASSPRGSTDTQYF.

The V gene is TRBV5-1, the J gene TRBJ2-5; TRBD1 matches 8 bases. The CDR3 is 12 residues long. The germline CDR1 and CDR2 sequences are SGHRS and YFSETQ. The ends lost 7 bases at V and 1 base at J; junction bases unmatched: 0. This CDR3 is CASGQGQETQYF. DNA for the CDR3: TGCGCCAGCGGACAGGGCCAAGAGACCCAGTACTTC. The full variable domain, with the rest looked up from reference TRBV5-1 and TRBJ2-5, is KAGVTQTPRYLIKTRGQQVTLSCSPISGHRSVSWYQQTPGQGLQFLFEYFSETQRNKGNFPGRFSGRQFSNSRSEMNVSTLELGDSALYLCASGQGQETQYFGPGTRLLVL.

The CDR3 DNA reads TGTGCCAGCAGCGCCAGCGGGGGAACCGGGGCCAACGTCCTGACTTTC. It is translated as CASSASGGTGANVLTF. This sequence joins TRBV9 and TRBJ2-6; 8 bases line up with TRBD2. CDR1 SGDLS and CDR2 YYNGEE come from the germline V gene. V was clipped by 3 bases and J by 4 bases; unmatched bases: 6. The CDR3 sequence is 16 residues long.

The chain joins TRBV29-1 to TRBJ1-5, with 8 positions matching TRBD1. V was pared by 6 bases and J by 6 bases, with 4 bases of the junction left unmatched. Per the germline V gene, CDR1 is SQVTM and CDR2 is ANQGSEA. CDR3 length equals 12 residues. The DNA of the CDR3 is TGCAGCGTAGGACAGGGCCCTCAGCCCCAGCATTTT. Protein sequence: CSVGQGPQPQHF.

The table lists this clone with a few counts. The V gene is TRBV5-4, the J gene TRBJ2-3; a weak D match, TRBD1 (6 bases). With 2 bases removed from V and 5 bases from J, the gap between germline ends came to 12 bases. This CDR3 contains 14 residues. Looked up from germline, CDR1 is SGHNT and CDR2 is YYREEE (reference sequence). CDR3 amino acids: CASSFFQGGDTQYF. The CDR3 DNA reads as TGTGCCAGCAGCTTCTTCCAAGGGGGAGATACGCAGTATTTT.

This clone was counted between two and nine times. The chain carries TRBV4-1 and TRBJ2-3, with TRBD1 as a possible D gene (5 bases). The CDR3 has 14 amino acids. Deletions cut 3 bases from V and 2 bases from J, with 9 bases between. Germline V gene lookup returns CDR1 MGHRA and CDR2 YSYEKL. The chain's CDR3 is CASSQGPNTDTQYF. DNA of the CDR3: TGCGCCAGCAGCCAGGGGCCGAACACAGATACGCAGTATTTT.

This chain uses TRBV11-2 with TRBJ2-2, with 7 bases that match TRBD2. CDR3 length equals 18 residues. The germline V gene has CDR1 SGHAT and CDR2 FQNNGV. Unmatched junction bases numbered 8, after V lost 0 bases and J lost 1 base. The CDR3, as DNA: TGTGCCAGCAGCTTAGATCGACGTCTAGCGGAGAACACCGGGGAGCTGTTTTTT. Translated: CASSLDRRLAENTGELFF.

This clone was counted a few times. This rearrangement joins TRBV4-1 to TRBJ2-1, with a possible D match to TRBD1 (6 bases). V was clipped by 5 bases and J by 4 bases, with 15 bases between them. The CDR3 length is 15 residues. Germline CDR1 reads MGHRA; CDR2 reads YSYEKL. This chain's CDR3 is CASSVRQEIYNEQFF. The CDR3 DNA sequence: TGCGCCAGCAGCGTGAGACAGGAGATATACAATGAGCAGTTCTTC.

The chain combines TRBV7-9 with TRBJ2-1; D is unclear. CDR1 and CDR2 (germline): SEHNR, FQNEAQ (reference sequence). The CDR3 runs to 13 residues. Trimming took off 7 bases at V and 8 bases at J, with 15 bases between the two ends. For the CDR3, the DNA is TGTGCCAGCAAAGGTAGCATCGGGTATGAGCAGTTCTTC. Encoded protein: CASKGSIGYEQFF.

The chain couples TRBV10-3 to TRBJ1-5, with D perhaps TRBD1 (6 bases). CDR3 length: 14 amino acids. Germline-derived CDR1 and CDR2 are ENHRY and SYGVKD. Trimming left V 7 bases short and J 7 bases short, with 17 bases between. In DNA, the CDR3 is TGTGCCATCAAGGAACAGGGTTCGGGGCAGCCCCAGCATTTT. Translating gives CAIKEQGSGQPQHF.

V usage is TRBV6-4 and J usage is TRBJ1-5; the D gene is possibly TRBD1 (6 bases). The CDR3 length is 15 residues. The germline V gene has CDR1 MRHNA and CDR2 SNTAGT. Trimming removed 9 bases from V and 0 bases from J, with 15 bases in between. CDR3 protein: CASHIRGHSNQPQHF. CDR3 sequence (DNA): TGTGCCAGTCATATCCGGGGACATAGCAATCAGCCCCAGCATTTT.

On this clone: This specimen includes other DNA sequences encoding the same CDR3. The rearrangement links TRBV20-1 to TRBJ2-7; unclear D gene. The CDR3 is made up of 10 amino acids. Trimming took 5 bases from V and 6 from J, leaving 8 bases between them. Germline CDR1 DFQATT, CDR2 SNEGSKA (reference sequence). In DNA, the CDR3 is TGCAGTGCTTCCTCGGGCGAGCAGTACTTC. Its translation: CSASSGEQYF.

The chain uses TRBV19 and TRBJ2-3; D may be TRBD1 (6 bases). V was trimmed by 4 bases and J by 6 bases, leaving 14 bases between them. This CDR3 has 14 residues. Germline loops: CDR1 LNHDA, CDR2 SQIVND (reference sequence). CDR3 protein: CASSNPGEHDTQYF. CDR3 in DNA: TGTGCCAGTAGTAACCCAGGGGAGCACGATACGCAGTATTTT. The variable domain in full, completed from reference TRBV19 and TRBJ2-3, reads DGGITQSPKYLFRKEGQNVTLSCEQNLNHDAMYWYRQDPGQGLRLIYYSQIVNDFQKGDIAEGYSVSREKKESFPLTVTSAQKNPTAFYLCASSNPGEHDTQYFGPGTRLTVL.

This clone was seen a handful of times. The chain carries TRBV4-3 and TRBJ2-1; no definite D call. The CDR3 is made up of 17 amino acids. Between the trimmed V and J ends, which lost 0 bases and 0 bases, there was a span of 12 bases. Germline CDR1 is LGHNA and CDR2 is YSLEER. The CDR3 spells CASSQDLADSSYNEQFF. The CDR3 bases are TGCGCCAGCAGCCAAGATCTGGCGGATAGCTCCTACAATGAGCAGTTCTTC.

The chain recombines TRBV23-1 with TRBJ2-3; tentative D call: TRBD2 (6 bases). TRBV23-1 is sorted into the ORF group, with uncertain function. The CDR3 loop spans 22 amino acids. The V end was cut by 1 base, the J end by 2 bases, with 31 bases between. CDR3 coding DNA: TGCGCCAGCAGTCAATTAAATTGTCCCTTGGGACTCTTCCCACTATACACAGATACGCAGTATTTT. It specifies CASSQLNCPLGLFPLYTDTQYF.